This T cell receptor beta chain was recovered during a study of blood T cell repertoires in COVID-19. About the research overall: There were acute and convalescent COVID-19 samples, and they came from the United States, Italy and Spain. The analysed material was cDNA or gDNA that came from T cells, B-cell-depleted T cells, or PBMCs.

CDR3 length equals 13 residues. Germline CDR1 is KGHSY and CDR2 is FQNENV. Trimming shortened V by 5 bases and J by 4 bases, and 11 bases separated the two germline ends. As processed by the authors: Reference gene primer amplification gave nucleated cell count estimates. Clones were read by immunoSEQ multiplex PCR, and TCRdb kept only the in-frame ones, dropping some. Clone size and V and J calls were adopted from that table, with D and trimming inferred from the DNA. The data contain 35,000 to 45,000 clones, 70% to 90% of them singletons. The chain joins TRBV16 to TRBJ1-1; D uncertain. Sequencing input: peripheral blood. The source is a human donor in a cohort sampled during active COVID-19. CDR3 region: CASSESRGTEAFF. The CDR3 nucleotides are TGTGCCAGCAGCGAGAGTCGGGGCACTGAAGCTTTCTTT.